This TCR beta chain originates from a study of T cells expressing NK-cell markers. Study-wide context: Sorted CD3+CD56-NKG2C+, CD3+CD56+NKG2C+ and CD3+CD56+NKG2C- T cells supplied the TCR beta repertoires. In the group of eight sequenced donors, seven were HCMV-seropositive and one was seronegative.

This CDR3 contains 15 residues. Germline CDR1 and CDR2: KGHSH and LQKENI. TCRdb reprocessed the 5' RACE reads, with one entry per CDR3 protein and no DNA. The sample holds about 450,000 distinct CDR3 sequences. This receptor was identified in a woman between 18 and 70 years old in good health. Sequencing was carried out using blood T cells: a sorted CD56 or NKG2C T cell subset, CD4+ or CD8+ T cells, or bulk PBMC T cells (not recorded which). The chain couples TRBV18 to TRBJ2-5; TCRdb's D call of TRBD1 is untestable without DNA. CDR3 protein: CASSPPRGKQETQYF.